This TCR beta chain was captured in a study of cytomegalovirus exposure and HLA in healthy donors. Overall study: Genetic ancestry analysis placed around four fifths of the 398 donors that were genotyped in the Caucasian-associated cluster. Findings and caveats of the study: Some V segments could not be told apart, so they were left out, TRBV6-2 and TRBV6-3 among them. A later analysis associated some 16,000 TCR beta sequences with HLA alleles at a 0.05 false discovery rate. Later on, analysis showed that most CMV-associated TCR beta chains appeared to be HLA-restricted.

A note on this clone: Its antigen is undetermined. An end of the junction differs from the germline gene, which may be a read error. At the DNA level, this CDR3 is encoded by other sequences in the same sample as well.

Researchers ran the PCR with 60 Vbeta and 13 Jbeta primers. Profiling relied on immunoSEQ multiplex PCR, and the TCRdb table lists in-frame clones only, not all of them. Recorded here are under 200,000 clones; the top ten clones represent approximately 6.4%. Germline V gene sequence: CDR1 LNHDA, CDR2 SQIVND (reference sequence). This CDR3 spans 15 amino acids. The source of this sequence is a young man in good health and CMV-seronegative. The chain carries TRBV19 and TRBJ1-5; 10 nucleotides line up with TRBD1. Sequencing was performed on PBMCs. The CDR3 sequence is CASSSGQGDFVPQHF. The CDR3 DNA follows: TGTGCCAGTAGTAGCGGACAGGGGGATTTCGTGCCCCAGCATTTC.